These 15 T cell receptor beta chains came from one sample sequenced in a study of CD8+ T cells in alopecia areata. Investigators isolated RNA and reverse transcribed it into cDNA to act as the sequencing template. Generated by immunoSEQ multiplex PCR, the TCRdb table keeps only in-frame clones and is missing some. The sample shows 100,000 to 150,000 clones, roughly 69% of them seen only once. The sequenced sample was CD4+ T cells sorted from blood. The receptors here all came from a human donor in good health.

J is TRBJ1-6 and V is TRBV19; a possible D gene is TRBD1 (5 bases). The CDR3 totals 14 residues. Germline assignment: CDR1 LNHDA and CDR2 SQIVND (reference sequence). V lost 5 bases and J 8 bases, leaving 13 bases between the germline ends. CDR3 DNA: TGTGCCAGTAGTCCCGACAGTGCCTATTCACCCCTCCACTTT. Residues: CASSPDSAYSPLHF.

The chain joins TRBV25-1 to TRBJ1-6, with 10 bases aligning to TRBD1. Trimming removed 4 bases from V and 8 bases from J; junction bases left unmatched: 2. CDR3 length: 14 residues. Looked up from germline, CDR1 is MGHDK and CDR2 is SYGVNS. In nucleotides, the CDR3 is TGTGCCAGCAGTGGGACAGGGGGATATTCACCCCTCCACTTT. Its protein is CASSGTGGYSPLHF.

A few counts support this clone. The rearrangement uses TRBV7-8 and TRBJ1-5; D uncertain. V dropped 5 bases and J dropped 7 bases, with 12 bases sitting between them. The CDR3 is 13 amino acids. The V gene's germline CDR1 is SGHVS and CDR2 FQNEAQ. The CDR3 DNA reads TGTGCCAGCAGCCAAGGTTTGGGACAGCCCCAGCATTTT. Translation gives CASSQGLGQPQHF.

The J gene is TRBJ1-2, the V gene TRBV29-1; TRBD1 matches at 7 bases. The J segment lost 2 bases and the V segment lost 7 bases, leaving 7 bases of the junction unmatched. CDR1 and CDR2 from the germline V gene are SQVTM and ANQGSEA. CDR3 length: 13 residues. CDR3 bases: TGCAGCGCGGATGACAGGGCCAACTATGGCTACACCTTC. Translation gives CSADDRANYGYTF.

The chain is built from TRBV4-2 and TRBJ1-5; 9 bases match TRBD1. Germline-derived CDR1 and CDR2 are LGHNA and YNFKEQ. The CDR3 is made up of 17 amino acids. After removal of 0 bases from V and 4 bases from J, the junction contained 7 bases not matched to a gene. The CDR3 DNA is TGTGCCAGCAGCCAAGACGGGACAGGGTCAGGGAATCAGCCCCAGCATTTT. Translated, it gives CASSQDGTGSGNQPQHF.

The J gene is TRBJ1-2, the V gene TRBV5-6; D is perhaps TRBD1 (5 bases). The V end was cut by 0 bases, the J end by 3 bases, with 12 bases between. The CDR3 is made up of 15 amino acids. The V gene's germline CDR1 is SGHDT and CDR2 YYEEEE. This CDR3 reads CASSLEARAYYGYTF. The CDR3 nucleotides read TGTGCCAGCAGCTTGGAGGCCAGGGCGTACTATGGCTACACCTTC.

The V gene is TRBV27, the J gene TRBJ1-6, with a tentative D call TRBD1 (6 bases). The V and J ends lost 4 bases and 8 bases respectively, with 18 bases between them. Looked up from germline, CDR1 is MNHEY and CDR2 is SMNVEV (reference sequence). The CDR3 totals 16 residues. In DNA, the CDR3 is TGTGCCAGCAGTTCTATCCAGGGGCGAAGAGATTCACCCCTCCACTTT. This sequence encodes CASSSIQGRRDSPLHF.

The chain carries TRBV6-5 and TRBJ2-5; tentatively, D is TRBD2 (6 bases). Trimming shortened V by 0 bases and J by 11 bases, and 7 bases separated the two germline ends. CDR3 size: 11 residues. CDR1 and CDR2 from the germline V gene are MNHEY and SVGAGI. The CDR3 spells CASSYSGGQYF. CDR3 nucleotide sequence: TGTGCCAGCAGTTACTCCGGGGGACAGTACTTC.

The CDR3 DNA reads as TGTGCCAGCAGTCCCCTACCGGGCTCCACCCTTAGCTACACCTTC. It specifies CASSPLPGSTLSYTF. This sequence joins TRBV6-6 and TRBJ1-2, with unresolved D. The CDR3 extends over 15 amino acids. Germline V gives CDR1 MNHNY, CDR2 SVGAGI (reference sequence). The germline V and J ends were trimmed by 5 bases and 9 bases, with 22 bases remaining between them.

This clone has more than one count but fewer than ten. The chain carries TRBV5-6 and TRBJ2-3, with 9 bases lining up with TRBD1. Germline V lookup: CDR1 SGHDT, CDR2 YYEEEE. The CDR3 spans 16 residues. The V and J ends lost 4 bases and 1 base, in that order; junction bases with no gene match: 7. CDR3 sequence reads: CASSGRGQGGTDTQYF. In DNA, the CDR3 is TGTGCCAGCAGCGGACGGGGACAGGGCGGCACAGATACGCAGTATTTT.

The genes are TRBV4-1 and TRBJ1-1, with D hard to call. Germline V gene lookup returns CDR1 MGHRA and CDR2 YSYEKL. The CDR3 extends over 13 amino acids. Trimming stripped 0 bases from V and 8 bases from J, with 10 bases between. CDR3 in DNA: TGCGCCAGCAGCCAAGATGTGTTCCTCGAAGCTTTCTTT. Protein sequence: CASSQDVFLEAFF.

The chain uses TRBV14 and TRBJ2-3; D possibly corresponds to TRBD2 (5 bases). The CDR3 is made up of 15 amino acids. V was trimmed by 0 bases and J by 1 base, leaving 8 bases between them. Germline V CDR1 and CDR2: SGHDN, FVKESK. The DNA for the CDR3 is TGTGCCAGCAGCCAAGATCTTAGCGGCACAGATACGCAGTATTTT. It encodes CASSQDLSGTDTQYF.

The chain combines TRBV5-4 with TRBJ2-5; a weak D match, TRBD1 (5 bases). The CDR3 has 12 amino acids. Per the germline V gene, CDR1 is SGHNT and CDR2 is YYREEE (reference sequence). The ends were cut back, 5 bases at V and 6 bases at J, with 11 bases in the middle. The CDR3: CASSYDRQTQYF. In DNA, the CDR3 is TGTGCCAGCAGTTACGACAGACAGACCCAGTACTTC.

Only a few counts were recorded for this clone. V is TRBV9 and J is TRBJ2-3, with D tentatively TRBD1 (7 bases). CDR3 length: 18 residues. The germline gives CDR1 SGDLS, CDR2 YYNGEE. With 4 bases removed from V and 1 base from J, the gap between germline ends came to 22 bases. CDR3 protein: CASSSRLGGTGGTDTQYF. CDR3 DNA: TGTGCCAGCAGCTCCAGATTGGGGGGCACAGGGGGCACAGATACGCAGTATTTT.

This chain joins TRBV7-9 and TRBJ1-6; the match to TRBD1 covers 8 bases. The V gene end was trimmed by 5 bases and the J gene end by 6 bases; junction bases not matched to a gene: 3. The CDR3 has 14 amino acids. Germline loops: CDR1 SEHNR, CDR2 FQNEAQ (reference sequence). DNA of the CDR3: TGTGCCAGCAGCCCTGACAGGGGTAATTCACCCCTCCACTTT. This translates into CASSPDRGNSPLHF.